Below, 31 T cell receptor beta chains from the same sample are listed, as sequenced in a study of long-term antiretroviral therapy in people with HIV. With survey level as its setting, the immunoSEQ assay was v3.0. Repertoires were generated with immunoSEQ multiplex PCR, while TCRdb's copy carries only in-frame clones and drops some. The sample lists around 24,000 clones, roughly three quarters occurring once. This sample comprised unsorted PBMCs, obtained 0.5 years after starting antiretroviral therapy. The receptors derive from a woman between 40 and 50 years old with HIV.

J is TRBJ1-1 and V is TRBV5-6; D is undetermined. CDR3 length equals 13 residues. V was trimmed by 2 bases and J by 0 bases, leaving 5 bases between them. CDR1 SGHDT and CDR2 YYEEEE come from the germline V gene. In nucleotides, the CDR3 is TGTGCCAGCAGCTTCGATATGAACACTGAAGCTTTCTTT. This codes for CASSFDMNTEAFF.

DNA for the CDR3: TGTGCCAGCAGCTTGGGTCGCTACGAGCAGTACTTC. Its translation is CASSLGRYEQYF. V usage is TRBV5-6 and J usage is TRBJ2-7; the D is unclear. The V end lost 0 bases, the J end lost 3 bases, and 4 bases lay between the germline ends. Germline assignment: CDR1 SGHDT and CDR2 YYEEEE. The length of the CDR3 is 12 residues.

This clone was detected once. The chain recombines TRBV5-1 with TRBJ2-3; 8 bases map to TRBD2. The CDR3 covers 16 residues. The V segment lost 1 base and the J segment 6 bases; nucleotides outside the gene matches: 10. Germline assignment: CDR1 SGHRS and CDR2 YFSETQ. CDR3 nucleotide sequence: TGCGCCAGCAGCTTGCAGTTTCGGGGGGGTATGGATACGCAGTATTTT. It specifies CASSLQFRGGMDTQYF.

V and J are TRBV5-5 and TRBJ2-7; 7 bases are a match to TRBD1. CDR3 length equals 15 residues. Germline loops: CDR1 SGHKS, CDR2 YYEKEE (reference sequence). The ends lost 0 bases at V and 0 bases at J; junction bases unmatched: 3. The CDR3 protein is CASSLEGQSSYEQYF. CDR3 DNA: TGTGCCAGCAGCTTGGAGGGACAGAGCTCCTACGAGCAGTACTTC. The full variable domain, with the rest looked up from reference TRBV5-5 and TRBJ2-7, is DAGVTQSPTHLIKTRGQQVTLRCSPISGHKSVSWYQQVLGQGPQFIFQYYEKEERGRGNFPDRFSARQFPNYSSELNVNALLLGDSALYLCASSLEGQSSYEQYFGPGTRLTVT.

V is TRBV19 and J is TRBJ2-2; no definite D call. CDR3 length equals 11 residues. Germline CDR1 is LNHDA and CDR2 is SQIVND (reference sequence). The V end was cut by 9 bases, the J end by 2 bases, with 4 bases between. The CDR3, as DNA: TGTGCCAGCCATAACACCGGGGAGCTGTTTTTT. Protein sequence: CASHNTGELFF.

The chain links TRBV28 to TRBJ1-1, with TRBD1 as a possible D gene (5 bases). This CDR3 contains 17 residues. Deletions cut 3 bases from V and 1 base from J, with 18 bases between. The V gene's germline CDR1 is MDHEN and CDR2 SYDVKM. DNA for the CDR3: TGTGCCAGCAGTTTCCCATTTGGGGGGTATGGGAACACTGAAGCTTTCTTT. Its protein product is CASSFPFGGYGNTEAFF.

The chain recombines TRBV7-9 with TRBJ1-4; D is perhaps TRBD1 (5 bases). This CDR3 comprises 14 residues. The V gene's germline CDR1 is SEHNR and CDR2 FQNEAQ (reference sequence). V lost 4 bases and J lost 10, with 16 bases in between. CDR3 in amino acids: CASSSTGPVGKLFF. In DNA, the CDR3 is TGTGCCAGCAGCTCAACGGGACCGGTTGGAAAACTGTTTTTT. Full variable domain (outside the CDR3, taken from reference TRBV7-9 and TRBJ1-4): DTGVSQNPRHKITKRGQNVTFRCDPISEHNRLYWYRQTLGQGPEFLTYFQNEAQLEKSRLLSDRFSAERPKGSFSTLEIQRTEQGDSAMYLCASSSTGPVGKLFFGSGTQLSVL.

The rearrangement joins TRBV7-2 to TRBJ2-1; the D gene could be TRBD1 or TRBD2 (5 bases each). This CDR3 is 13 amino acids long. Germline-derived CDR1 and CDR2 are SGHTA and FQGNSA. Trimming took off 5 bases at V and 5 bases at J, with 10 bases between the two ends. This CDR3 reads CASSPGTHNEQFF. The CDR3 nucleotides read TGTGCCAGCAGCCCAGGGACGCACAATGAGCAGTTCTTC.

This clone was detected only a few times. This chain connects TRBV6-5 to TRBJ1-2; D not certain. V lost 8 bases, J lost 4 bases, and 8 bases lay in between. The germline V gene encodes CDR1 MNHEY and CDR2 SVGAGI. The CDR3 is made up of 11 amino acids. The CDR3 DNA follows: TGTGCCAGCGGACGAGGCTATGGCTACACCTTC. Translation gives CASGRGYGYTF.

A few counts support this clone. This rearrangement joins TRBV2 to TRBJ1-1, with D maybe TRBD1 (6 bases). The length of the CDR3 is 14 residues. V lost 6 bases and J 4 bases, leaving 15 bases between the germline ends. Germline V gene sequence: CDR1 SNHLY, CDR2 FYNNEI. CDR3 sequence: CASRSQGFGTEAFF. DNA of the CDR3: TGTGCCAGCAGGTCACAGGGTTTTGGCACTGAAGCTTTCTTT.

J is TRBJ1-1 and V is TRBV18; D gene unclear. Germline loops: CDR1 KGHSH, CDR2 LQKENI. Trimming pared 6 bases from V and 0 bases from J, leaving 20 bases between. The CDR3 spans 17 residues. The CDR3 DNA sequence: TGTGCCAGCTCGGGAGGGTCCTCCTTATATATGAACACTGAAGCTTTCTTT. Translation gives CASSGGSSLYMNTEAFF.

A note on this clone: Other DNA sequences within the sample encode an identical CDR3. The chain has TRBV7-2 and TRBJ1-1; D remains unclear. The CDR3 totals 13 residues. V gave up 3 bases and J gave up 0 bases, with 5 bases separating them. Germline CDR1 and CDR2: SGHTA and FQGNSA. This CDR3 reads CASSFSVNTEAFF. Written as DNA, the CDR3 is TGTGCCAGCAGCTTTTCAGTGAACACTGAAGCTTTCTTT.

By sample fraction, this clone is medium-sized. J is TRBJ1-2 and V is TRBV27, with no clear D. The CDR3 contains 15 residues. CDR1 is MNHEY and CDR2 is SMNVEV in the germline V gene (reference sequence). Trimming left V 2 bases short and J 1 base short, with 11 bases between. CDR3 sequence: CASSLDGSHNYGYTF. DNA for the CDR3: TGTGCCAGCAGTTTAGATGGCAGTCATAACTATGGCTACACCTTC.

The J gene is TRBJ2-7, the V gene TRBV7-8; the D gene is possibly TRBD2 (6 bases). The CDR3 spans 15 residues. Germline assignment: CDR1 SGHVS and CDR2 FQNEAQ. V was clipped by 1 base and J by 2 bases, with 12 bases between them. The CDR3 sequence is CASSLGGLLTYEQYF. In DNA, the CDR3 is TGTGCCAGCAGCTTAGGGGGACTGTTAACCTACGAGCAGTACTTC.

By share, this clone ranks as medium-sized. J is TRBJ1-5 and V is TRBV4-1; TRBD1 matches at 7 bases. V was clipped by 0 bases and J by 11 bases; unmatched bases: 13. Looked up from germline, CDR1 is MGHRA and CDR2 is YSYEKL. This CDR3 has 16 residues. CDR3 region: CASSQDRQGGTGAQHF. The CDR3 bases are TGCGCCAGCAGCCAAGATCGCCAGGGGGGGACGGGGGCCCAGCATTTT.

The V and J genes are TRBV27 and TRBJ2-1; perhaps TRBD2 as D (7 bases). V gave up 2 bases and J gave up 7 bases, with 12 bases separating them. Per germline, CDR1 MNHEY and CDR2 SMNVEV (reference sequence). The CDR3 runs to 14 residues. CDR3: CASSLMGGPNEQFF. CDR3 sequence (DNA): TGTGCCAGCAGTTTAATGGGGGGGCCAAATGAGCAGTTCTTC.

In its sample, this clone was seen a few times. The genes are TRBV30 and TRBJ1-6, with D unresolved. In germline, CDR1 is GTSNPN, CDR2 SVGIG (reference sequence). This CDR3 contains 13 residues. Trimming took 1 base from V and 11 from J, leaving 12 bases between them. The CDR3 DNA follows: TGTGCCTGGAGTGCCCTCCACTCCGCACCCCTCCACTTT. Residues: CAWSALHSAPLHF. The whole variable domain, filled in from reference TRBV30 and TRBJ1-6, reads SQTIHQWPATLVQPVGSPLSLECTVEGTSNPNLYWYRQAAGRGLQLLFYSVGIGQISSEVPQNLSASRPQDRQFILSSKKLLLSDSGFYLCAWSALHSAPLHFGNGTRLTVT.

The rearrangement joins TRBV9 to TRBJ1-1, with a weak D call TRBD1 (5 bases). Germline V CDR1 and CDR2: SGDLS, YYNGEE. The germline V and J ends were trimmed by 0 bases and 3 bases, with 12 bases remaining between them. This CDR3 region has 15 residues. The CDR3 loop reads CASSVGQGRDTEAFF. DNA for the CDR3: TGTGCCAGCAGCGTAGGGCAGGGAAGGGACACTGAAGCTTTCTTT.

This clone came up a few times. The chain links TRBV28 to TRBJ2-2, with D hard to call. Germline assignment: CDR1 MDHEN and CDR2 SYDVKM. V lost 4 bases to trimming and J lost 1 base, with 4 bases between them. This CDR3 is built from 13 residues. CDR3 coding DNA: TGTGCCAGCAGTTCAAGGAACACCGGGGAGCTGTTTTTT. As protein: CASSSRNTGELFF. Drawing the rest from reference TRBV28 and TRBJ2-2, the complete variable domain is DVKVTQSSRYLVKRTGEKVFLECVQDMDHENMFWYRQDPGLGLRLIYFSYDVKMKEKGDIPEGYSVSREKKERFSLILESASTNQTSMYLCASSSRNTGELFFGEGSRLTVL.

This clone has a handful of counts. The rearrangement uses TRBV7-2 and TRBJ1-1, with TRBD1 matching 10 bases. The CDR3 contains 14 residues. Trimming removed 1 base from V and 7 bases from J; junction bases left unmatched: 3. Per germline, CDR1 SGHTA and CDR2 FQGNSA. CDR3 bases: TGTGCCAGCAGCTTAGGACAGGGGGCGAATGAAGCTTTCTTT. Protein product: CASSLGQGANEAFF.

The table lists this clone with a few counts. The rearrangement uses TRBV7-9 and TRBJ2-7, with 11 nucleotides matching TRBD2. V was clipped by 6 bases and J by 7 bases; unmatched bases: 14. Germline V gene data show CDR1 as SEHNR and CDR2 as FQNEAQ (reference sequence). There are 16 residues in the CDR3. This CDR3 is CASRPGTSGGGGEQYF. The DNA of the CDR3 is TGTGCCAGCAGACCCGGGACTAGCGGAGGTGGGGGAGAGCAGTACTTC.

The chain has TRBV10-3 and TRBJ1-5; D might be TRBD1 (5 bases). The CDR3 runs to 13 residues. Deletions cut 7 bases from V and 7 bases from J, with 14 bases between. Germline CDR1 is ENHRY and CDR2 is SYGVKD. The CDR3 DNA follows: TGTGCCATCAAATCGGGCAGGGACCAGCCCCAGCATTTT. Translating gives CAIKSGRDQPQHF.

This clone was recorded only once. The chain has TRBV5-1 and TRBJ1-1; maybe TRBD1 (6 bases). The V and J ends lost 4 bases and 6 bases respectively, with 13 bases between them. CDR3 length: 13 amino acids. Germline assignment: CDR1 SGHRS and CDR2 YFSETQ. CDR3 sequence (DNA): TGCGCCAGCAGCCCAGGGGCTTTCGCTGAAGCTTTCTTT. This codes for CASSPGAFAEAFF.

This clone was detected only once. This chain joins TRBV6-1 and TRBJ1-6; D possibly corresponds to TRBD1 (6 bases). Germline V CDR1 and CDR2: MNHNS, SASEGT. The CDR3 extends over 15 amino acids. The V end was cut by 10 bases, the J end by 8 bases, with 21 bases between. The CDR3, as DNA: TGTGCCACGGGACCAGGGGTTTTATTCCATTCACCCCTCCACTTT. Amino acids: CATGPGVLFHSPLHF.

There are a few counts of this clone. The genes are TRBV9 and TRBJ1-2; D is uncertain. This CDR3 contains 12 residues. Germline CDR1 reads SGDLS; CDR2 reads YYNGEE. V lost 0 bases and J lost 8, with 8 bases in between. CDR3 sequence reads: CASSVDSRGYTF. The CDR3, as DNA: TGTGCCAGCAGCGTAGATTCAAGGGGCTACACCTTC.

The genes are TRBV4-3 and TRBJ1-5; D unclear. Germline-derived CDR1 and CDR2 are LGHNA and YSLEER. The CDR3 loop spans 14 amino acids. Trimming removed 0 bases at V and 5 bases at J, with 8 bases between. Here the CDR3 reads CASSQEMTDQPQHF. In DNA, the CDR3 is TGCGCCAGCAGCCAAGAGATGACGGATCAGCCCCAGCATTTT.

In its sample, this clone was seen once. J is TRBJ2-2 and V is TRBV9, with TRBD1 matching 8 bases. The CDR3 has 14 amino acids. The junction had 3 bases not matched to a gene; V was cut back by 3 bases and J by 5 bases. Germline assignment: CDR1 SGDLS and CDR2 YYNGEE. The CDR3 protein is CASSGQGRTGELFF. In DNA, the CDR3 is TGTGCCAGCAGCGGACAGGGGCGAACCGGGGAGCTGTTTTTT.

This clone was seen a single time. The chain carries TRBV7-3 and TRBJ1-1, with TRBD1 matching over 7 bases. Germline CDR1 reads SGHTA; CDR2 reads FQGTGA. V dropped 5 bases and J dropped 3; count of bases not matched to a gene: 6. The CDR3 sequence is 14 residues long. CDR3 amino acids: CASSVQGRDTEAFF. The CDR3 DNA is TGTGCCAGCAGCGTACAGGGGAGGGACACTGAAGCTTTCTTT.

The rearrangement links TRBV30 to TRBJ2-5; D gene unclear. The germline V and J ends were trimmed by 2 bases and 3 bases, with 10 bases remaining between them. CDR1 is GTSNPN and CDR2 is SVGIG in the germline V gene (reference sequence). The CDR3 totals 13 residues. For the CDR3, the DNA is TGTGCCTGGAGTCCCACAGAGGAAGAGACCCAGTACTTC. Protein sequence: CAWSPTEEETQYF.

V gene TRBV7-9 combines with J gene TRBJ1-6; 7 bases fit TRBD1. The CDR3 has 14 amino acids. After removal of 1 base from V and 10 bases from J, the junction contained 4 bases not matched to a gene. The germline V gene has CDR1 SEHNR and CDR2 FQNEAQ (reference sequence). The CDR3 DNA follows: TGTGCCAGCAGCTTAGGAACAGGGGAATCACCCCTCCACTTT. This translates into CASSLGTGESPLHF.

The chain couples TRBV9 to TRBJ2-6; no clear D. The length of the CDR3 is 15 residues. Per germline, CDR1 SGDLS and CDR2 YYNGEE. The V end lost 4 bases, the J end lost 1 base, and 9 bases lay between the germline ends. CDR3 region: CASSPSGSGANVLTF. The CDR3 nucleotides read TGTGCCAGCAGCCCATCCGGTTCTGGGGCCAACGTCCTGACTTTC.